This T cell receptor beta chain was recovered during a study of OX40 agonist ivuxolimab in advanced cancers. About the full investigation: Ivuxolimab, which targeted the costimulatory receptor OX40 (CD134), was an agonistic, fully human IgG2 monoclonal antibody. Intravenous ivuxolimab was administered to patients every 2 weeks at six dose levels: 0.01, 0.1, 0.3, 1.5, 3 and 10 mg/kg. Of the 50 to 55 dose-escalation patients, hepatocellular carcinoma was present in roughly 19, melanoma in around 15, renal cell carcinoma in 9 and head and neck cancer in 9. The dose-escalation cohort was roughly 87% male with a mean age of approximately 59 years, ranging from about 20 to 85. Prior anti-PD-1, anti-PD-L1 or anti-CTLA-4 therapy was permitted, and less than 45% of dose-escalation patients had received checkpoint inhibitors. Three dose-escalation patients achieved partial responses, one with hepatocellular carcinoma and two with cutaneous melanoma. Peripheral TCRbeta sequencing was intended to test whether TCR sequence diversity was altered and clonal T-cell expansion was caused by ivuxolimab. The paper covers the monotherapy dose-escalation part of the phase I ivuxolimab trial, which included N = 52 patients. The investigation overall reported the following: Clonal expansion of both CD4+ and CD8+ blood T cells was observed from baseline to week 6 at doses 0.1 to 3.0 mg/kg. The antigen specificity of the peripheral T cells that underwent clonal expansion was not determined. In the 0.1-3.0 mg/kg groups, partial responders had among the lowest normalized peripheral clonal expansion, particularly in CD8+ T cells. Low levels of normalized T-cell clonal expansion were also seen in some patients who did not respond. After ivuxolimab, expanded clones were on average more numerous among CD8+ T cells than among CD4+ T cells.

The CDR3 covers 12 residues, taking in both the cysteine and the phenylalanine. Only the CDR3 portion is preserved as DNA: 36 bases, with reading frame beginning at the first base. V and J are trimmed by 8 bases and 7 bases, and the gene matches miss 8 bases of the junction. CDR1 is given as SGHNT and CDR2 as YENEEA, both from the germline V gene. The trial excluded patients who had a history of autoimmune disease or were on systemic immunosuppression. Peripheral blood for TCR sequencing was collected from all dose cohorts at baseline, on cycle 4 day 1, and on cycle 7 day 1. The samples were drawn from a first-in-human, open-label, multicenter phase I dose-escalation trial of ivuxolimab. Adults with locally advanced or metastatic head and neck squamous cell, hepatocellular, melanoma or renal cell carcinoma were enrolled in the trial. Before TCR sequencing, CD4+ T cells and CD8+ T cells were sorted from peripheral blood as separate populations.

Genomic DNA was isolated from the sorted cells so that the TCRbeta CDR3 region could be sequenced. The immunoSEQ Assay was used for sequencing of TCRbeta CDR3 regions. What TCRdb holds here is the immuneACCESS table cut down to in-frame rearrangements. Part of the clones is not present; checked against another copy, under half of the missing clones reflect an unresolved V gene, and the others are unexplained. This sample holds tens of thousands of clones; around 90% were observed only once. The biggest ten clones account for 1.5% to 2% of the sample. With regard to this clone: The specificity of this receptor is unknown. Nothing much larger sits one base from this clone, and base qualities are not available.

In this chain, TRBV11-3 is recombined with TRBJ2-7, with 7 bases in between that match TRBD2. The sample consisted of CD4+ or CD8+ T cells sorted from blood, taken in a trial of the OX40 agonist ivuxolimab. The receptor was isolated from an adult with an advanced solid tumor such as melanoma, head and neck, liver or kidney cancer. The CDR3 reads CASGRLANEQYF. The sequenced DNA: TGTGCCAGCGGCCGACTAGCTAATGAGCAGTACTTC. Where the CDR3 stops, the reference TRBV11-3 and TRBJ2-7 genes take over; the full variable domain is EAGVVQSPRYKIIEKKQPVAFWCNPISGHNTLYWYLQNLGQGPELLIRYENEEAVDDSQLPKDRFSAERLKGVDSTLKIQPAELGDSAVYLCASGRLANEQYFGPGTRLTVT.